The clone carrying this T cell receptor beta chain was detected only a few times. The sample belongs to a study of blood T cell repertoires in COVID-19. Unmatched junction bases numbered 4, after V lost 5 bases and J lost 6 bases. CDR1 MNHEY and CDR2 SVGAGI come from the germline V gene. CDR3 length: 13 residues. Authors' analysis steps: Amplified reference gene primers provided the basis for estimating nucleated cell counts. The method was immunoSEQ multiplex PCR; TCRdb's version includes in-frame clones alone and lacks a portion of them. From that table come the V and J calls and clone size; the DNA was used to work out D and trimming. This sample has about 180,000 clones; approximately 85% occur once, and the top ten carry around 9%.

The sequence came from a woman aged 25-40 years who had recovered from COVID-19. This sequence joins TRBV6-5 and TRBJ1-2, with 9 bases lining up with TRBD1. The sequenced sample was PBMCs or T cells enriched from blood (not recorded which). CDR3 region: CASSRTGEDGYTF. CDR3 nucleotides: TGTGCCAGCAGTCGGACAGGGGAGGATGGCTACACCTTC.